This T cell receptor (beta chain) was profiled in a study of neurological immune-mediated disorders. General study points: The most TCR clonal expansion was seen in HTLV-1-associated myelopathy, whereas the least was seen in multiple sclerosis, below the level in healthy controls.

A 10-nucleotide random UMI tagged transcripts in template-switch 5'RACE cDNA synthesis. TCRdb passed the 5' RACE reads through MiXCR, listing each CDR3 protein once. The repertoire has approximately 44,000 distinct CDR3 sequences, 5.8% of them found once; the top ten carry approximately 1.5%. This CDR3 has 12 residues. Looked up from germline, CDR1 is DFQATT and CDR2 is SNEGSKA (reference sequence). Sorted libraries were derived from more than 900,000 CD4+ or CD8+ T cells. This clonotype has a count of ten or more. Its antigen is unknown. Germline and junction disagree at one end, which may indicate a read error.

The chain joins TRBV20-1 to TRBJ2-2; D ambiguous. Input material: CD4+ T cells from blood. The TCR was taken from a woman aged 18-35 years with multiple sclerosis. The CDR3 DNA reads as TGCAGTGGTAGATCTGGGTCCGGGGAGCTGTTTTTT. It yields the protein CSGRSGSGELFF.